These 10 T cell receptor beta chains share one sample of origin, sequenced in a study of T cell changes during pregnancy in multiple sclerosis. Only in-frame clones appear in the TCRdb table, and some are missing; sequencing was by immunoSEQ multiplex PCR. The sample includes roughly 61,000 clones, around nine tenths of them seen just once. Sequencing was performed on peripheral blood, taken in the first trimester of pregnancy. The receptors derive from a female donor in good health, enrolled as a control in a pregnancy study.

The chain couples TRBV11-2 to TRBJ1-2, with 8 bases matching TRBD1. This CDR3 is 13 amino acids long. Trimming cost V 5 bases and J 4 bases; bases outside gene matches: 3. Per the germline V gene, CDR1 is SGHAT and CDR2 is FQNNGV. The CDR3: CASSPTGGYGYTF. In DNA, the CDR3 is TGTGCCAGCAGCCCAACAGGGGGCTATGGCTACACCTTC.

In its sample, this clone was seen once. V and J are TRBV18 and TRBJ1-2; D gene unclear. Per the germline V gene, CDR1 is KGHSH and CDR2 is LQKENI. This CDR3 comprises 13 residues. The germline V and J ends were trimmed by 0 bases and 5 bases, with 7 bases remaining between them. Here the CDR3 reads CASSPPGGYGYTF. The CDR3 coding sequence is TGTGCCAGCTCACCACCAGGAGGGTATGGCTACACCTTC.

This clone occurred once. This sequence joins TRBV28 and TRBJ2-7; D perhaps matches TRBD1 (5 bases). This CDR3 is built from 14 residues. The germline V gene has CDR1 MDHEN and CDR2 SYDVKM. The ends were cut back, 2 bases at V and 4 bases at J, with 12 bases in the middle. The CDR3 region is CASSLGGREYEQYF. The CDR3 bases are TGTGCCAGCAGTTTAGGTGGCAGGGAATACGAGCAGTACTTC. Based on the CDR3 plus reference TRBV28 and TRBJ2-7, the full variable domain is DVKVTQSSRYLVKRTGEKVFLECVQDMDHENMFWYRQDPGLGLRLIYFSYDVKMKEKGDIPEGYSVSREKKERFSLILESASTNQTSMYLCASSLGGREYEQYFGPGTRLTVT.

This chain uses TRBV7-9 with TRBJ2-3, with TRBD2 as a possible D gene (6 bases). The V gene's germline CDR1 is SEHNR and CDR2 FQNEAQ (reference sequence). The CDR3 runs 14 residues. Deletions cut 2 bases from V and 9 bases from J, with 15 bases between. The CDR3 bases are TGTGCCAGCAGCTTACCCGCTTACAGCGGGACGCAGTATTTT. This encodes CASSLPAYSGTQYF.

V gene TRBV6-6 combines with J gene TRBJ1-2, with TRBD1 matching 8 bases. Looked up from germline, CDR1 is MNHNY and CDR2 is SVGAGI (reference sequence). This CDR3 comprises 13 residues. J was trimmed by 7 bases and V by 6 bases; bases with no gene match: 7. The CDR3 reads CASSQGQAFGYTF. Written as DNA, the CDR3 is TGTGCCAGCAGCCAGGGACAGGCTTTTGGCTACACCTTC.

J is TRBJ2-1 and V is TRBV6-6; 8 bases are shared with TRBD1. Looked up from germline, CDR1 is MNHNY and CDR2 is SVGAGI (reference sequence). The CDR3 contains 14 residues. Trimming took 7 bases from V and 8 from J; bases not matched to a gene: 10. CDR3 sequence: CASTAHQGAYEQFF. CDR3 coding DNA: TGTGCCAGCACCGCTCACCAGGGGGCCTATGAGCAGTTCTTC.

The chain uses TRBV11-1 and TRBJ1-6; 11 bases map to TRBD1. The CDR3 runs to 16 residues. Looked up from germline, CDR1 is SGHAT and CDR2 is FQDESV (reference sequence). J gave up 8 bases and V 4 bases, and 7 bases lay outside the gene matches. The CDR3 protein is CASSSGGTGGDSPLHF. The CDR3 bases are TGTGCCAGCAGCTCAGGAGGGACAGGGGGAGATTCACCCCTCCACTTT.

The chain employs TRBV19 and TRBJ2-1; 10 bases agree with TRBD2. With V trimmed by 3 bases and J by 5 bases, 7 bases remained unmatched. From germline, CDR1 is LNHDA and CDR2 SQIVND (reference sequence). This CDR3 spans 16 amino acids. CDR3 in DNA: TGTGCCAGTAGTATCTGGCCTAGCGGGAGTAACAATGAGCAGTTCTTC. It encodes CASSIWPSGSNNEQFF.

V and J are TRBV25-1 and TRBJ2-1; 9 bases match TRBD2. The trim removed 4 bases at V and 8 bases at J, leaving 12 bases unmatched. The germline gives CDR1 MGHDK, CDR2 SYGVNS. This CDR3 is built from 16 residues. The CDR3 loop is CASSAAGGTRFHEQFF. DNA of the CDR3: TGTGCCAGCAGTGCCGCGGGGGGGACTAGGTTCCATGAGCAGTTCTTC.

V is TRBV4-2 and J is TRBJ1-2; TRBD1 matches at 9 bases. Germline V gene data show CDR1 as LGHNA and CDR2 as YNFKEQ. The CDR3 is made up of 16 amino acids. With V trimmed by 4 bases and J by 4 bases, 10 bases remained unmatched. CDR3 in DNA: TGTGCCAGCAGCCGGTACAGGGGGCGCCGCTCCTATGGCTACACCTTC. It is translated as CASSRYRGRRSYGYTF.